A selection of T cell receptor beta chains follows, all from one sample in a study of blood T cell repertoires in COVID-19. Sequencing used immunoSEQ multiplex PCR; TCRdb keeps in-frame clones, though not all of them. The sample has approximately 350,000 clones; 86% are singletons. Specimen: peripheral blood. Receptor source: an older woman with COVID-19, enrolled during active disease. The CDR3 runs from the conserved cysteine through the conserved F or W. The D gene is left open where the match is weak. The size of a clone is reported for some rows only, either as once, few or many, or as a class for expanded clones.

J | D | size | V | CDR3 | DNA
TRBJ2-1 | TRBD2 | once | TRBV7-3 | CASSLTGTSGGPVDEQFF | TGTGCCAGCAGCTTAACGGGGACTAGCGGGGGGCCGGTCGATGAGCAGTTCTTC
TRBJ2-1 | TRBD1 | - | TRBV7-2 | CASSVRRLGTGGWNEQFF | TGTGCCAGCAGCGTAAGGAGGCTCGGGACAGGGGGCTGGAATGAGCAGTTCTTC
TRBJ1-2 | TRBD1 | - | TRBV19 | CASRLRDRGLGGYTF | TGTGCCAGTAGACTCCGGGACAGGGGGCTCGGAGGCTACACCTTC
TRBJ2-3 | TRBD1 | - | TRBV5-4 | CASSLESGQGTQYF | TGTGCCAGCAGCTTGGAATCAGGACAGGGCACGCAGTATTTT
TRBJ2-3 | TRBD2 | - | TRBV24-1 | CATSDGREADTQYF | TGTGCCACCAGTGATGGGCGGGAGGCAGATACGCAGTATTTT
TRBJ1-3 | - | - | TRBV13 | CASRDGIRNTIYF | TGTGCCAGCAGGGACGGGATTAGAAACACCATATATTTT
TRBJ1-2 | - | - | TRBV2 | CASILGAGANYGYTF | TGTGCCAGCATTCTAGGGGCGGGGGCTAACTATGGCTACACCTTC
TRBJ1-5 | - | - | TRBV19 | CASSNGGPNQPQHF | TGTGCCAGTAGTAATGGGGGCCCCAATCAGCCCCAGCATTTT
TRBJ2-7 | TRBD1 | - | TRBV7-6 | CASSPGQGNEQYF | TGTGCCAGCAGCCCGGGACAGGGAAACGAGCAGTACTTC
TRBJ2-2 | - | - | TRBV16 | CASSQGRASFGELFF | TGTGCCAGCAGCCAAGGGCGGGCCTCCTTCGGGGAGCTGTTTTTT
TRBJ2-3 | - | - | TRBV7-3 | CASSFHSQGIADTQYF | TGTGCCAGCAGCTTCCACTCACAGGGTATTGCAGATACGCAGTATTTT
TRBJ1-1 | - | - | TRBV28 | CASTGDTEAFF | TGTGCCAGCACAGGGGACACTGAAGCTTTCTTT
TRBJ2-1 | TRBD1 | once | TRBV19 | CASKGQGWNEQFF | TGTGCCAGTAAGGGACAGGGATGGAATGAGCAGTTCTTC
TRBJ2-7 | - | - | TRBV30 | CAWSFVEYEQYF | TGTGCCTGGAGTTTTGTGGAGTACGAGCAGTACTTC
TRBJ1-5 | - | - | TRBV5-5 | CASSLDQGRRGLAQHF | TGTGCCAGCAGCTTGGATCAGGGCCGGCGGGGTCTAGCCCAGCATTTT
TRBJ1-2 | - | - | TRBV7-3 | CASSQNSYGVGYTF | TGTGCCAGCAGCCAGAACTCCTACGGGGTTGGCTACACCTTC
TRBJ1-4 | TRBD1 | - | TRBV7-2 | CASSPARDRAEKLFF | TGTGCCAGCAGCCCCGCCCGGGACAGGGCCGAAAAACTGTTTTTT
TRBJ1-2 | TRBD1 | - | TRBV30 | CAWSVYGTGNHTF | TGTGCCTGGAGTGTCTATGGGACAGGGAACCACACCTTC
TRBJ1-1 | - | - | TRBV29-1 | CSVDKNTEAFF | TGCAGCGTTGACAAGAACACTGAAGCTTTCTTT
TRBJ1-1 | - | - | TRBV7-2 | CASSRWGLGWEDTEAFF | TGTGCCAGCAGCCGGTGGGGGTTAGGTTGGGAGGACACTGAAGCTTTCTTT
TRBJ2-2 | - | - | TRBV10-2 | CASSELGSTGELFF | TGCGCCAGCAGTGAGTTGGGCAGTACCGGGGAGCTGTTTTTT
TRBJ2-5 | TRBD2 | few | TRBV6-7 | CASSYGLAGYETQYF | TGTGCCAGCAGTTACGGCCTAGCGGGGTATGAGACCCAGTACTTC